This TCR beta chain was found in a study of blood T cell repertoires in COVID-19. CDR1 is LNHNV and CDR2 is YYDKDF in the germline V gene (reference sequence). Trimming removed 0 bases from V and 4 bases from J; junction bases left unmatched: 2. The CDR3 is made up of 15 amino acids. Clones were read by immunoSEQ multiplex PCR, and TCRdb kept only the in-frame ones, dropping some. The sample shows around 170,000 clones, about 86% of them seen only once. This clone occurred a few times. This receptor was obtained from a man aged 50 to 59 with active or convalescent COVID-19. This chain connects TRBV15 to TRBJ1-4, with 7 nucleotides matching TRBD1. What was sequenced was peripheral blood. The CDR3 spells CATSRDQGDNEKLFF. In DNA form, the CDR3 reads TGTGCCACCAGCAGAGATCAGGGGGATAATGAAAAACTGTTTTTT.